This is a list of T cell receptor beta chains from one sample in a study of T cells in Graves' hyperthyroidism and ophthalmopathy. TCRdb re-derived calls from the multiplex PCR reads in MiXCR, one entry per CDR3 protein. Found here are 370,000 or so distinct CDR3 sequences, approximately 12% of them singletons; the top ten hold around 21%. The specimen was blood. These receptors came from a man aged 25 to 40 with Graves' hyperthyroidism that later progressed to Graves' ophthalmopathy. Both conserved end residues are part of each CDR3. The order of the fields is V gene, J gene, CDR3 length, D gene, clone size, CDR3 protein, CDR3 DNA. D genes are given only for firm matches. Where a row states a size, it is once, few, many or the class of an expanded clone; other rows omit it.

>TRBV6-1|TRBJ2-6|16|NA|NA
CASSEAARGRTNVLTF
TGTGCCAGCAGTGAAGCGGCTAGGGGCCGGACCAACGTCCTGACTTTC
>TRBV4-1|TRBJ2-1|18|TRBD2|many
CASSQSPTGTRAYNEQFF
TGCGCCAGCAGCCAAAGCCCTACCGGGACTAGAGCTTACAATGAGCAGTTCTTC
>TRBV7-2|TRBJ2-2|16|TRBD1|many
CASSLLGTGGTGELFF
TGTGCCAGCAGCTTGCTTGGGACAGGGGGAACCGGGGAGCTGTTTTTT
>TRBV5-5|TRBJ1-2|15|NA|many
CASSLAGQPNYGYTF
TGTGCCAGCAGCTTGGCCGGACAGCCTAACTATGGCTACACCTTC
>TRBV9|TRBJ1-1|14|TRBD1|few
CASSSRDRGTEAFF
TGTGCCAGCAGCTCCCGGGACAGGGGCACTGAAGCTTTCTTT
>TRBV20-1|TRBJ1-5|15|TRBD1|few
CSATRGTGSGQPQHF
TGCAGTGCCACAAGGGGGACAGGGAGCGGTCAGCCCCAGCATTTT
>TRBV5-8|TRBJ1-5|16|TRBD1|few
CASSQGTGNRNQPQHF
TGTGCCAGCAGCCAAGGGACAGGGAACCGCAATCAGCCCCAGCATTTT
>TRBV5-6|TRBJ2-3|12|NA|few
CASSTGAGPQYF
TGTGCCAGCAGCACCGGGGCAGGACCGCAGTATTTT
>TRBV20-1|TRBJ1-5|15|NA|many
CSASDVGFSNQPQHF
TGCAGTGCCTCGGACGTCGGATTTAGCAATCAGCCCCAGCATTTT
>TRBV11-2|TRBJ1-1|13|NA|many
CASSIEEQGEAFF
TGTGCCAGCAGCATAGAGGAGCAGGGTGAAGCTTTCTTT
>TRBV3-1|TRBJ1-2|14|NA|few
CASSRIGTSYGYTF
TGTGCCAGCAGCCGCATAGGGACGTCCTATGGCTACACCTTC
>TRBV30|TRBJ2-5|13|NA|many
CAWSRQGIETQYF
TGTGCCTGGAGTAGGCAGGGAATAGAGACCCAGTACTTC
>TRBV12-3/TRBV12-4|TRBJ1-5|15|NA|NA
CASSLFQCRSQPQHF
TGTGCCAGCAGTTTATTTCAGTGTCGGAGTCAGCCCCAGCATTTT
>TRBV11-2|TRBJ2-1|15|TRBD2|many
CASSLELAGYNEQFF
TGTGCCAGCAGCTTAGAGCTAGCGGGGTACAATGAGCAGTTCTTC
>TRBV28|TRBJ2-2|14|NA|NA
CARVPGPPAGSCFF
NA
>TRBV10-2|TRBJ1-6|14|NA|NA
CASSDPDRNSPLHF
TGCGCCAGCAGTGACCCTGACAGGAATTCACCCCTCCACTTT
>TRBV20-1|TRBJ1-2|14|TRBD1|NA
CSADSRQGGDGYTF
TGCAGTGCCGACTCACGACAGGGTGGGGATGGCTACACCTTC
>TRBV12-3/TRBV12-4|TRBJ2-7|12|NA|NA
CASSELSYEQYF
TGTGCCAGCAGTGAACTGTCGTACGAGCAGTACTTC
>TRBV6-1|TRBJ2-7|13|NA|few
CASSQGLVDEQYF
TGTGCCAGCAGTCAGGGACTGGTGGACGAGCAGTACTTC
>TRBV7-6|TRBJ2-5|16|TRBD1|NA
CASSPSLDRAQETQYF
TGTGCCAGCAGCCCCTCACTCGACAGGGCGCAAGAGACCCAGTACTTC
>TRBV11-3|TRBJ2-1|12|TRBD2|many
CASGLVKGEQFF
TGTGCCAGCGGACTAGTTAAGGGTGAGCAGTTCTTC
>TRBV5-6|TRBJ2-7|15|NA|few
CASSYPSGGEYEQYF
TGTGCCAGCAGCTACCCCTCGGGTGGGGAGTACGAGCAGTACTTC
>TRBV28|TRBJ2-1|15|TRBD2|few
CASNQAGGPYNEQFF
TGTGCCAGCAATCAAGCGGGGGGCCCCTACAATGAGCAGTTCTTC
>TRBV18|TRBJ2-1|13|NA|few
CASSPIREAEQFF
TGTGCCAGCTCACCAATAAGGGAGGCTGAGCAGTTCTTC
>TRBV5-1|TRBJ2-5|15|TRBD2|NA
CASSLDAGGQETQYF
TGCGCCAGCAGCTTGGACGCGGGGGGGCAGGAGACCCAGTACTTC
>TRBV20-1|TRBJ1-1|13|TRBD1|few
CSAKTGSDTEAFF
TGCAGTGCTAAGACAGGGAGTGACACTGAAGCTTTCTTT
>TRBV2|TRBJ1-6|13|NA|many
CASMTVLNSPLHF
TGTGCCAGCATGACAGTCCTGAATTCACCCCTCCACTTT
>TRBV28|TRBJ2-3|16|TRBD1|few
CASSSILTGIRDAQYF
TGTGCCAGCAGTTCAATCTTGACAGGGATTAGAGATGCGCAGTATTTT
>TRBV6-1|TRBJ1-1|15|NA|many
CASSRVEGVNTEAFF
TGTGCCAGCTCCCGAGTGGAGGGGGTGAACACTGAAGCTTTCTTT
>TRBV11-3|TRBJ2-3|16|TRBD1|many
CASSLAGTGLRDTQYF
TGTGCCAGCAGCTTAGCCGGGACAGGGTTGAGAGATACGCAGTATTTT
>TRBV20-1|TRBJ1-3|13|NA|NA
CSASQGFGNTIYF
TGCAGTGCTAGCCAGGGTTTTGGAAACACCATATATTTT
>TRBV3-1|TRBJ1-1|13|NA|many
CASSPDLYTEAFF
TGTGCCAGCAGCCCGGACCTTTACACTGAAGCTTTCTTT
>TRBV12-3/TRBV12-4|TRBJ1-4|15|TRBD1|NA
CASSLRGGQGSKLFF
TGTGCCAGCAGTTTACGGGGCGGACAGGGATCTAAACTGTTTTTT
>TRBV7-9|TRBJ2-3|17|NA|few
CASSLDWSGRSTDTQYF
TGTGCCAGCAGCTTAGATTGGTCGGGCAGGAGCACAGATACGCAGTATTTT
>TRBV4-1|TRBJ1-4|16|NA|NA
CASSQGPGSPNEKLFF
TGCGCCAGCAGCCAAGGTCCAGGGAGCCCCAATGAAAAACTGTTTTTT
>TRBV11-3|TRBJ2-1|15|TRBD2|many
CASSPGASGYNEQFF
TGTGCCAGCAGCCCGGGAGCTAGCGGCTACAATGAGCAGTTCTTC